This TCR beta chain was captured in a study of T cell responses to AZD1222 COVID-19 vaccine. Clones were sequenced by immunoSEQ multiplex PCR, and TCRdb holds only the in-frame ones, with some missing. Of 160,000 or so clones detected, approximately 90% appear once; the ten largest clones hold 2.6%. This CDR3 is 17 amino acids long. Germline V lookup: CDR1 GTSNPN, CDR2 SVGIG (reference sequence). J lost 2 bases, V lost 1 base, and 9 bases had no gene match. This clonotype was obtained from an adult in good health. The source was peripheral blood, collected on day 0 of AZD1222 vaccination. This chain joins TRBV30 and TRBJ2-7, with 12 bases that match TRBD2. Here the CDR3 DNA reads TGTGCCTGGAGTGCTGCTTGGACTAGCGGGATGCCCTACGAGCAGTACTTC. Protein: CAWSAAWTSGMPYEQYF.